This T cell receptor beta chain stems from a study of blood T cells in healthy people across ages. Study details: Template-switching capture recovered about one barcoded beta molecule per two T cells.

Primers used in a second PCR of roughly 7 to 11 cycles were a sample-barcoded 5' primer and a J-beta primer mix. TCRdb re-analysed the 5' RACE reads in MiXCR, keeping a single row per CDR3 protein. This table holds hundreds of thousands of distinct CDR3 sequences, approximately 49% found once. Trimming stripped 0 bases from V and 2 bases from J, with 17 bases between. The CDR3 length is 17 residues. Germline loops: CDR1 LGHNA, CDR2 YNFKEQ. Source material: blood. This clonotype was sampled from a woman in her sixties or seventies in good health. This chain uses TRBV4-2 with TRBJ2-7; perhaps TRBD2 as D (5 bases). The DNA for the CDR3 is TGTGCCAGCAGCCAAGATTCGCAGCGGTCAGCCCCCTACGAGCAGTACTTC. It translates to CASSQDSQRSAPYEQYF.